This TCR beta chain emerged from a study of blood T cell repertoires in COVID-19. In the study overall: T cells, B-cell-depleted T cells, or PBMCs provided the cDNA or gDNA that served as material.

The method was immunoSEQ multiplex PCR; TCRdb's version includes in-frame clones alone and lacks a portion of them. The sample holds 200,000 to 300,000 clones; about 85% are singletons and the top ten take 4.2%. V lost 2 bases, J lost 1 base, and 7 bases lay in between. The CDR3 length is 14 residues. The germline V gene encodes CDR1 LNHDA and CDR2 SQIVND (reference sequence). This clone was counted only a few times. The rearrangement joins TRBV19 to TRBJ2-3; D is possibly TRBD1 (6 bases). Sequences were obtained from peripheral blood. The clonotype originates from a man in his 60s with acute or convalescent COVID-19. The CDR3 DNA follows: TGTGCCAGTAGTATAAGACAGGGCACAGATACGCAGTATTTT. Encoded protein: CASSIRQGTDTQYF. The complete variable domain, with remaining parts taken from reference TRBV19 and TRBJ2-3, reads DGGITQSPKYLFRKEGQNVTLSCEQNLNHDAMYWYRQDPGQGLRLIYYSQIVNDFQKGDIAEGYSVSREKKESFPLTVTSAQKNPTAFYLCASSIRQGTDTQYFGPGTRLTVL.